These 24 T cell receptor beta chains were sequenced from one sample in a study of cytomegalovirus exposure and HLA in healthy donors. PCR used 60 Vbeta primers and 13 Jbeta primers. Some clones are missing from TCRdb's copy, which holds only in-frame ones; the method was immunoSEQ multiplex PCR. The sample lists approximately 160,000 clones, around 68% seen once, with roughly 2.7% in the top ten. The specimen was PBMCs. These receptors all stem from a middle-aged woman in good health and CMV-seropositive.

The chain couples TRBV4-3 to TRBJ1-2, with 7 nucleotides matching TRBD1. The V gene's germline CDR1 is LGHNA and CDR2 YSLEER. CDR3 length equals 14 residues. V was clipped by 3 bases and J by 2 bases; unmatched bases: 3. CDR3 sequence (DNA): TGCGCCAGCAGCCACCCGGGACAGAACTATGGCTACACCTTC. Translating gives CASSHPGQNYGYTF.

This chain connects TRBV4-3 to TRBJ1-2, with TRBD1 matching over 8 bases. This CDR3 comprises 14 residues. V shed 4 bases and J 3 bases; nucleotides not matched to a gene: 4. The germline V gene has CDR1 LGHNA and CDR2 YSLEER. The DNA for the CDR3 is TGCGCCAGCAGCCCCCAGGGGGCTTACTATGGCTACACCTTC. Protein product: CASSPQGAYYGYTF.

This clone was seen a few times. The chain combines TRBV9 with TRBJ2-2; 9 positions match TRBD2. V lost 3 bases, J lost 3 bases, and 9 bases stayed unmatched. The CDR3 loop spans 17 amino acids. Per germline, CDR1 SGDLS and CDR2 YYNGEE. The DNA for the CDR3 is TGTGCCAGCAGCGCCCGTGTGGTAGCGGGAGACACCGGGGAGCTGTTTTTT. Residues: CASSARVVAGDTGELFF.

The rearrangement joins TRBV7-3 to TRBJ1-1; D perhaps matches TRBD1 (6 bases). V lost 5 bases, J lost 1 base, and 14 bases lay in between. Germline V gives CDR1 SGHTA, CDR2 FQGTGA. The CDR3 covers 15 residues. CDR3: CASSTYGGPNTEAFF. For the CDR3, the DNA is TGTGCCAGCAGCACATATGGGGGCCCGAACACTGAAGCTTTCTTT.

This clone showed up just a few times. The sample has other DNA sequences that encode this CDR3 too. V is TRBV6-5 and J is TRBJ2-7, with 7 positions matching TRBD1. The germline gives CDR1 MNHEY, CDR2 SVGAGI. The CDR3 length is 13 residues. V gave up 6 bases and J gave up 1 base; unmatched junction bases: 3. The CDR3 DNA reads TGTGCCAGCAGCAGACAGGGTTCCTACGAGCAGTACTTC. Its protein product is CASSRQGSYEQYF.

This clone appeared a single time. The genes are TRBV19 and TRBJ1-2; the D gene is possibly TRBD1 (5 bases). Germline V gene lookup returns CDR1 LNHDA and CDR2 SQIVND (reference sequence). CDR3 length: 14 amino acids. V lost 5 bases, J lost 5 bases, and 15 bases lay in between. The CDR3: CASSVLQGSYGYTF. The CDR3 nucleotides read TGTGCCAGTAGTGTTCTGCAGGGCTCTTATGGCTACACCTTC.

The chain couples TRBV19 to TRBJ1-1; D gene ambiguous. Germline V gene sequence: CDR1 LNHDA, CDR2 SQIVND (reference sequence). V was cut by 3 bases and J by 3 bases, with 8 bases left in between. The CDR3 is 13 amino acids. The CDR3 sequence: CASSIGYDTEAFF. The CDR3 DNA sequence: TGTGCCAGTAGTATCGGGTATGACACTGAAGCTTTCTTT.

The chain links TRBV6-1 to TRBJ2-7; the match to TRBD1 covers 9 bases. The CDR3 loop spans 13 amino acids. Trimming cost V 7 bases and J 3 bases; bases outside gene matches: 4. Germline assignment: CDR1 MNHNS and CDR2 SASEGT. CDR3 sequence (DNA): TGTGCCAGCACTTCGACAGGGGGCTACGAGCAGTACTTC. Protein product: CASTSTGGYEQYF.

The CDR3 is CASSPASGHYNEQFF. The CDR3 DNA sequence: TGTGCCAGCAGCCCAGCCAGCGGGCATTACAATGAGCAGTTCTTC. The chain carries TRBV27 and TRBJ2-1, with D possibly TRBD2 on 6 matching bases. Trimming took off 6 bases at V and 4 bases at J, with 16 bases between the two ends. Germline CDR1 MNHEY, CDR2 SMNVEV (reference sequence). This CDR3 comprises 15 residues.

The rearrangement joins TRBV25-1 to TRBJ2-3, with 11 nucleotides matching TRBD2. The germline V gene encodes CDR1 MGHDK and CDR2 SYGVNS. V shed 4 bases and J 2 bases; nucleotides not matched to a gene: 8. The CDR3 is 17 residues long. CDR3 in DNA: TGTGCCAGCAGTGGGCAGACTAGCGGGACTTACACAGATACGCAGTATTTT. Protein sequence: CASSGQTSGTYTDTQYF.

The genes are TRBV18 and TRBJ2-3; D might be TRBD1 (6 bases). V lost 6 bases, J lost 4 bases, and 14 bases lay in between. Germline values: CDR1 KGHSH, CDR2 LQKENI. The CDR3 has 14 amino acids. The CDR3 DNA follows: TGTGCCAGCTCCCGGGCCAGGGGCTCAGATACGCAGTATTTT. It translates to CASSRARGSDTQYF.

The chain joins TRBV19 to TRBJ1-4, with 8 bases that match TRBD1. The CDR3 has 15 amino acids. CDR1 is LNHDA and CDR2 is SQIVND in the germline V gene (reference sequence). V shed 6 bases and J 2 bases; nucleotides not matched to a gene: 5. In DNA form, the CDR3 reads TGTGCCAGTAGGGGGGACAGGTTTACTAATGAAAAACTGTTTTTT. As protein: CASRGDRFTNEKLFF.

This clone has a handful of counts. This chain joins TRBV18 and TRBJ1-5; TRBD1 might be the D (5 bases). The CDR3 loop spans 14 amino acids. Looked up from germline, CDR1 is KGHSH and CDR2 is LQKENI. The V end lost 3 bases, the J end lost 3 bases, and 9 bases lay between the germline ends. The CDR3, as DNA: TGTGCCAGCTCACCGCAGGGAAACAATCAGCCCCAGCATTTT. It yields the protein CASSPQGNNQPQHF.

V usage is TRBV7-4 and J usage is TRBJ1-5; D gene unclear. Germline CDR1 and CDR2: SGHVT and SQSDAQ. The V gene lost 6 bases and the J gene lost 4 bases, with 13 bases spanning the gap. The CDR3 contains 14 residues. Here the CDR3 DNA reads TGTGCCAGCAGATACAGCTTCCGGAATCAGCCCCAGCATTTT. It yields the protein CASRYSFRNQPQHF.

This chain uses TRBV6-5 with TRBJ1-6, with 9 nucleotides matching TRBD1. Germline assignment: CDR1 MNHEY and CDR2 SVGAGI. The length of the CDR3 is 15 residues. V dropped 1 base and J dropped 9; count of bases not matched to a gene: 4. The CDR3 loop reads CASSYWDRVGSPLHF. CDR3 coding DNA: TGTGCCAGCAGTTACTGGGACAGGGTTGGTTCACCCCTCCACTTT.

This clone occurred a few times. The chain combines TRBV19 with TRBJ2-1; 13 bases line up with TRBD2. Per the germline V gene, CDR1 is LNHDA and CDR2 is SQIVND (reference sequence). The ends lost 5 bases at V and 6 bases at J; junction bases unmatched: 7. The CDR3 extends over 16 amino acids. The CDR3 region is CASSPRGLAGVNEQFF. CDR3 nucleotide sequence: TGTGCCAGTAGTCCGCGAGGACTAGCGGGAGTCAATGAGCAGTTCTTC.

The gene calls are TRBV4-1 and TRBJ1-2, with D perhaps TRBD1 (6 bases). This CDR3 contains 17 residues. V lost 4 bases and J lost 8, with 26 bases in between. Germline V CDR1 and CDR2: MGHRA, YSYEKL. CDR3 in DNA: TGCGCCAGCAGCCGGACGGGGAGAGGGGGTGGTTTTGAGGGCTACACCTTC. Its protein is CASSRTGRGGGFEGYTF.

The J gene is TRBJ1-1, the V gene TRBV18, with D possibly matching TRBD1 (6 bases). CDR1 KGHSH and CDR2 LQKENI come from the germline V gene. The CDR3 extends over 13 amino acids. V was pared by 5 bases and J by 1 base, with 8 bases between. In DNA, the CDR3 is TGTGCCAGCTCAACGGGACAGAACACTGAAGCTTTCTTT. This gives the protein CASSTGQNTEAFF.

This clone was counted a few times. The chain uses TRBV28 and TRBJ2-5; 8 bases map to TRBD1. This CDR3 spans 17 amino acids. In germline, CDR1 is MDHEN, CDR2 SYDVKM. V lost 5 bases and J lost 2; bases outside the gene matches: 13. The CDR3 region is CASSLRTGRLLQETQYF. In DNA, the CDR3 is TGTGCCAGCAGTCTCCGGACAGGGAGGCTACTTCAAGAGACCCAGTACTTC. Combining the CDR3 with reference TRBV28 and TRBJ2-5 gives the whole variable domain DVKVTQSSRYLVKRTGEKVFLECVQDMDHENMFWYRQDPGLGLRLIYFSYDVKMKEKGDIPEGYSVSREKKERFSLILESASTNQTSMYLCASSLRTGRLLQETQYFGPGTRLLVL.

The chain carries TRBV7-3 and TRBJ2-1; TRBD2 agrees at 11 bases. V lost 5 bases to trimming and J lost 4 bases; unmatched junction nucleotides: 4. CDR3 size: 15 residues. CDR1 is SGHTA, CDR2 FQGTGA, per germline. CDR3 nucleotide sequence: TGTGCCAGCAGCCTGGGACTAGCGGATTACAATGAGCAGTTCTTC. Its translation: CASSLGLADYNEQFF.

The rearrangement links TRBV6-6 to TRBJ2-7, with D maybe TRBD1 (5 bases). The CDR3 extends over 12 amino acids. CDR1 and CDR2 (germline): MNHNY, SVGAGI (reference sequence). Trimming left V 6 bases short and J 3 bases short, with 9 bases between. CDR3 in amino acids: CASRDSYYEQYF. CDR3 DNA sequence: TGTGCCAGCAGAGACAGCTACTACGAGCAGTACTTC.

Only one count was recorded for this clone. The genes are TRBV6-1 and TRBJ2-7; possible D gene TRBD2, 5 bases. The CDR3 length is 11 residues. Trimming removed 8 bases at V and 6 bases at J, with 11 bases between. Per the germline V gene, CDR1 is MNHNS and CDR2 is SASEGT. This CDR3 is CASRAGVEQYF. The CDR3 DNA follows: TGTGCCAGCCGTGCGGGTGTCGAGCAGTACTTC.

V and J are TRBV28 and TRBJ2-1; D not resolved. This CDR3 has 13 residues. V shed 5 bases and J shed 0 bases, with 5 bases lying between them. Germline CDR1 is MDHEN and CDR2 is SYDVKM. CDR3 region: CASSLPSYNEQFF. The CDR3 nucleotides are TGTGCCAGCAGTCTACCCTCCTACAATGAGCAGTTCTTC.

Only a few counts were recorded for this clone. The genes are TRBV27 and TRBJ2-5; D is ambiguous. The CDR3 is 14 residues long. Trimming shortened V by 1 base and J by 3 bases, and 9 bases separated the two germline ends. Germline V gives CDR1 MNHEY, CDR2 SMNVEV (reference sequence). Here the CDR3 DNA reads TGTGCCAGCAGTTTATTCCGAACTAAAGAGACCCAGTACTTC. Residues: CASSLFRTKETQYF.